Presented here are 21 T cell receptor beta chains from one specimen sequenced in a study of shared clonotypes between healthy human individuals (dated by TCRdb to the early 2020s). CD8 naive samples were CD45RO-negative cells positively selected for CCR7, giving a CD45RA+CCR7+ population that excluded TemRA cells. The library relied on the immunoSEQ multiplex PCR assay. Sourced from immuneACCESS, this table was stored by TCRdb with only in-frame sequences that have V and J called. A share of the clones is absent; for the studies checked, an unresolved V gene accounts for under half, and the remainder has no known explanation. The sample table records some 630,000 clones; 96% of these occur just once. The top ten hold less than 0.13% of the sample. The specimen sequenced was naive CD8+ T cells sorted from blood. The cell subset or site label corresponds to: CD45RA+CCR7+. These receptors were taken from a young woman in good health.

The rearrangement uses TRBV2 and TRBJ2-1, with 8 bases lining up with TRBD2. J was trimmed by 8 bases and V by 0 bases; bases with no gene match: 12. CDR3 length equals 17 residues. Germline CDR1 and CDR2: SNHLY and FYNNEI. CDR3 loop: CASSEARGAGTSDEQFF. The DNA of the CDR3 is TGTGCCAGCAGTGAAGCGCGGGGGGCGGGTACCTCAGATGAGCAGTTCTTC.

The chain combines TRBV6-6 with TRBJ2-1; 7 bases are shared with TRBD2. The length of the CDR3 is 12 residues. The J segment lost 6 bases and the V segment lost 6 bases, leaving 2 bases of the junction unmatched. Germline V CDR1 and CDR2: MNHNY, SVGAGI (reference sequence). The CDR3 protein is CASRTGGNEQFF. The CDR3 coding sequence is TGTGCCAGCAGGACGGGGGGCAATGAGCAGTTCTTC.

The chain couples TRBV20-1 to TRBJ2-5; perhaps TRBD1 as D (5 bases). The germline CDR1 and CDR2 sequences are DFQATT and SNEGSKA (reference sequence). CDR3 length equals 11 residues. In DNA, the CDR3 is TGCAGGGACCCAGGGAAAGAGACCCAGTACTTC. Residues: CRDPGKETQYF.

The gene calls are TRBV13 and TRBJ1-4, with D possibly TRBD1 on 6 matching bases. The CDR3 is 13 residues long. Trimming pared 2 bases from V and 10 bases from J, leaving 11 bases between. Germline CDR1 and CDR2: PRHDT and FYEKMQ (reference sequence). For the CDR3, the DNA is TGTGCCAGCAGCTTATTACAGGGAGGAAAACTGTTTTTT. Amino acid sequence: CASSLLQGGKLFF.

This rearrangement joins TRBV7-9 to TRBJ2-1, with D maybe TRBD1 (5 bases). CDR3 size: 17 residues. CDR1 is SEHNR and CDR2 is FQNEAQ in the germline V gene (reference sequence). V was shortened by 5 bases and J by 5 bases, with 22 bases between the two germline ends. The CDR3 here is CASSPGKGAPSHNEQFF. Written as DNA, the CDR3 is TGTGCCAGCAGCCCAGGGAAGGGCGCCCCCTCACACAATGAGCAGTTCTTC.

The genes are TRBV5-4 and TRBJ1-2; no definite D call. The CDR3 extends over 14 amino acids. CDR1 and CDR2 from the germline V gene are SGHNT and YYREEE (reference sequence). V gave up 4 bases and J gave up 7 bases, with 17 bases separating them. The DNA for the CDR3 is TGTGCCAGCAGCCCCAGCCTCGACACTTCTGGCTACACCTTC. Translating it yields CASSPSLDTSGYTF. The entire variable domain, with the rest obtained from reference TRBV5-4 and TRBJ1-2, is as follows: ETGVTQSPTHLIKTRGQQVTLRCSSQSGHNTVSWYQQALGQGPQFIFQYYREEENGRGNFPPRFSGLQFPNYSSELNVNALELDDSALYLCASSPSLDTSGYTFGSGTRLTVV.

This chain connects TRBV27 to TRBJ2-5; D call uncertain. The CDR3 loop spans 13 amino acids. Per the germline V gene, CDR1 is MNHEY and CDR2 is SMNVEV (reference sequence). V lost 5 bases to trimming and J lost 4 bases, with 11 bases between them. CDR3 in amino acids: CASSIISGETQYF. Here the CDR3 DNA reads TGTGCCAGCAGTATAATTAGTGGAGAGACCCAGTACTTC.

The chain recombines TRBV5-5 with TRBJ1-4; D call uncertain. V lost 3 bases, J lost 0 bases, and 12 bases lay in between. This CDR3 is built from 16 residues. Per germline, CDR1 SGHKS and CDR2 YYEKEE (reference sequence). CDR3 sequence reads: CASSYDDTATNEKLFF. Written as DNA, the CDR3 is TGTGCCAGCAGCTACGACGACACAGCAACTAATGAAAAACTGTTTTTT.

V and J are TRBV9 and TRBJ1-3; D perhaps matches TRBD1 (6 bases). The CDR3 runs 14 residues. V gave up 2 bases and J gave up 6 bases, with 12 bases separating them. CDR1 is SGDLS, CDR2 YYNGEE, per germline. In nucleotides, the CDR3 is TGTGCCAGCAGCGTGTCAGGGGTTGCAAACACCATATATTTT. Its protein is CASSVSGVANTIYF.

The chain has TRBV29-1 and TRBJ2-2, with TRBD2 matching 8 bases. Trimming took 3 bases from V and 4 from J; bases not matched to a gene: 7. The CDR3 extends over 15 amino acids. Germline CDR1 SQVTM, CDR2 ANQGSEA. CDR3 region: CSVDPSGSGTGELFF. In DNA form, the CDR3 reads TGCAGCGTTGACCCCAGCGGGAGCGGCACCGGGGAGCTGTTTTTT.

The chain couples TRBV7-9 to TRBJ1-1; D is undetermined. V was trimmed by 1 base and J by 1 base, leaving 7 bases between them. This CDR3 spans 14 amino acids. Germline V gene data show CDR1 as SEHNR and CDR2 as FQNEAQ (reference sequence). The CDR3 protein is CASSLVHENTEAFF. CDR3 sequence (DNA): TGTGCCAGCAGCTTAGTGCATGAGAACACTGAAGCTTTCTTT.

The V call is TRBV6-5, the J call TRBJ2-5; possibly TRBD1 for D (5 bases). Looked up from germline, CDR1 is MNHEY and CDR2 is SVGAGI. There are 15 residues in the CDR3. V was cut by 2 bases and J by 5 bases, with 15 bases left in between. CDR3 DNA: TGTGCCAGCAGTTACAACCAGGGTTCGAGCGAGACCCAGTACTTC. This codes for CASSYNQGSSETQYF.

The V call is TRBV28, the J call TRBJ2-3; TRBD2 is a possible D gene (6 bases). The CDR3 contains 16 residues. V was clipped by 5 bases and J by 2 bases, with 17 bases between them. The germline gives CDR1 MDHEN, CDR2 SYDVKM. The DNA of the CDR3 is TGTGCCAGCAGTCCAGCGGGCCTCGATACCACAGATACGCAGTATTTT. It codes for CASSPAGLDTTDTQYF.

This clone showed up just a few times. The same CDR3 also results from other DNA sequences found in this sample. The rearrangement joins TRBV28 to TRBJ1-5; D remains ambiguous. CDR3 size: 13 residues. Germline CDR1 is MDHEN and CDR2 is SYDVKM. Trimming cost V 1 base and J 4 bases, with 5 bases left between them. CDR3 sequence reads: CASSLLSNQPQHF. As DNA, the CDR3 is TGTGCCAGCAGTTTATTGAGTAATCAGCCCCAGCATTTT.

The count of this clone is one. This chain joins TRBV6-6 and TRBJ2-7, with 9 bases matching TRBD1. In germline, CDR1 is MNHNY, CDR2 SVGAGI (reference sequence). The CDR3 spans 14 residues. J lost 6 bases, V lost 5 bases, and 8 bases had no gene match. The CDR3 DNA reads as TGTGCCAGCAGTCCGAGGACAGGGGCGGGCGAGCAGTACTTC. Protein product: CASSPRTGAGEQYF.

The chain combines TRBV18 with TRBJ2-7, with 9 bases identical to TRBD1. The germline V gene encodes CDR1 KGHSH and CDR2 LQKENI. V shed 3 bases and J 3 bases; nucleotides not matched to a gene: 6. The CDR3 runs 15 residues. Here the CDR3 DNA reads TGTGCCAGCTCACCCACGGACAGGGGAGGCTACGAGCAGTACTTC. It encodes CASSPTDRGGYEQYF.

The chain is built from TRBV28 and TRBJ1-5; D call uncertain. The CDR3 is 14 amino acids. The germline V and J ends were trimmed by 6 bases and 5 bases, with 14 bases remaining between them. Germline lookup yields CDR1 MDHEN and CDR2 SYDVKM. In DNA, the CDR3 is TGTGCCAGCAGCCCGGTGTTTGGGGATCAGCCCCAGCATTTT. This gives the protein CASSPVFGDQPQHF.

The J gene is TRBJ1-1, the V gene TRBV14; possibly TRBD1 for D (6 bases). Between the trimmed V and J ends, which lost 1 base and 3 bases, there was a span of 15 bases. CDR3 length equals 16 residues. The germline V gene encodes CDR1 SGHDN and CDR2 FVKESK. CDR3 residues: CASSQAPLQGDTEAFF. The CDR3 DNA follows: TGTGCCAGCAGCCAAGCCCCTTTACAGGGAGACACTGAAGCTTTCTTT.

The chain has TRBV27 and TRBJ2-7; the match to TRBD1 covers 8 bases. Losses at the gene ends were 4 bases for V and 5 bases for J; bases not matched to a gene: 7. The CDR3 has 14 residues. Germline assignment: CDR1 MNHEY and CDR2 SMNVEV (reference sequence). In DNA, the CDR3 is TGTGCCAGCAGTTCAGGGGGCGCCCATCACGAGCAGTACTTC. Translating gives CASSSGGAHHEQYF.

CDR3 in amino acids: CASTPDYTDTQYF. CDR3 bases: TGTGCCAGCACCCCGGACTACACAGATACGCAGTATTTT. The J gene is TRBJ2-3, the V gene TRBV27; D may be TRBD2 (6 bases). CDR1 is MNHEY, CDR2 SMNVEV, per germline (reference sequence). V was shortened by 7 bases and J by 2 bases, with 10 bases between the two germline ends. This CDR3 spans 13 amino acids.

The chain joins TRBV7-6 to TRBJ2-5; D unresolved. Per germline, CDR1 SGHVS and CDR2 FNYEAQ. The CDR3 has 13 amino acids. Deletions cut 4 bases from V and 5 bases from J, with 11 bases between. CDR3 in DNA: TGTGCCAGCAGCTATCTCACAGAGGAGACCCAGTACTTC. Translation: CASSYLTEETQYF.